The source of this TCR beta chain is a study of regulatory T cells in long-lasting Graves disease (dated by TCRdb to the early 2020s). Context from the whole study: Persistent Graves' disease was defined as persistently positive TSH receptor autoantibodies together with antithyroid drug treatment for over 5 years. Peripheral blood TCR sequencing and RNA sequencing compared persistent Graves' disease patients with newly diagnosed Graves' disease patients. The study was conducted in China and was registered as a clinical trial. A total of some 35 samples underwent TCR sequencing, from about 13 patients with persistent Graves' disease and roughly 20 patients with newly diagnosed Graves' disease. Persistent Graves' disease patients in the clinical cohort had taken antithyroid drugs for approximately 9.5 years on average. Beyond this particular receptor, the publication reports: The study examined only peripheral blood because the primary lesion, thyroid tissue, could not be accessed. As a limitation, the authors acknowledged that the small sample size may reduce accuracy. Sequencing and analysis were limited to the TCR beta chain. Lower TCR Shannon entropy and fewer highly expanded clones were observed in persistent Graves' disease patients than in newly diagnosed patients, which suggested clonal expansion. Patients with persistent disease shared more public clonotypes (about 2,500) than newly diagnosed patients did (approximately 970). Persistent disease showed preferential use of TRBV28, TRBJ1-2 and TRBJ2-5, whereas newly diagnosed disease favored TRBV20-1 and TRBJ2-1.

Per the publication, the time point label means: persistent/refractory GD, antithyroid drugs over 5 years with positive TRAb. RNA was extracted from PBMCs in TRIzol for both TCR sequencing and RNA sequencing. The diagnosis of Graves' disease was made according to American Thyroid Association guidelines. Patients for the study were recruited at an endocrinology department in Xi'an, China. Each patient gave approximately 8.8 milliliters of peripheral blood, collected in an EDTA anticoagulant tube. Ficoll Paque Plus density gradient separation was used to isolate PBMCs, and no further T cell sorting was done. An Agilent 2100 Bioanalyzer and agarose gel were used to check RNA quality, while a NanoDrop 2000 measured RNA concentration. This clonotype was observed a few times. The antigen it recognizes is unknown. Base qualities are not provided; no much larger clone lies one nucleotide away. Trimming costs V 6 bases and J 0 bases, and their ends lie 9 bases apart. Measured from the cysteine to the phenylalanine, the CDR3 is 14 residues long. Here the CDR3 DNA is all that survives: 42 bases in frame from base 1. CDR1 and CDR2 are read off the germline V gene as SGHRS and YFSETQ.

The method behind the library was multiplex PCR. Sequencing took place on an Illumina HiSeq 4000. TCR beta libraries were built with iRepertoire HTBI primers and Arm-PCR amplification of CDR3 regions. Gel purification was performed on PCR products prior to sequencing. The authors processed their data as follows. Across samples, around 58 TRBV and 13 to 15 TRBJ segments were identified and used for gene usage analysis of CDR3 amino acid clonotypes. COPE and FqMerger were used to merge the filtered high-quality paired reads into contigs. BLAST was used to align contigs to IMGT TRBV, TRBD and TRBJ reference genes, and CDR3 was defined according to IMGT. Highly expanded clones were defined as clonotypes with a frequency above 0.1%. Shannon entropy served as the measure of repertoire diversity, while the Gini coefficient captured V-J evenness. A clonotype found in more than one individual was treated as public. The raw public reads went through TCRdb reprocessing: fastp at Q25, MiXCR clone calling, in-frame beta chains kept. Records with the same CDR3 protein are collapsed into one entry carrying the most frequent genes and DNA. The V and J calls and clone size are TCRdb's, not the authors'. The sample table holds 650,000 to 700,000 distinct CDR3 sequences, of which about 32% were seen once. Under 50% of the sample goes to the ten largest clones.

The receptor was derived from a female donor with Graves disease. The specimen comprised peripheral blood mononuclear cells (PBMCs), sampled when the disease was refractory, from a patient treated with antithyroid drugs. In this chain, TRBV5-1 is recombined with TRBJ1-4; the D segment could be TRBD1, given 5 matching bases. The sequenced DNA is TGCGCCAGCAAGGGGACTGCAACTAATGAAAAACTGTTTTTT. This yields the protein CASKGTATNEKLFF.